This T cell receptor beta chain was obtained from a study of T cell changes during pregnancy in multiple sclerosis. This clone was counted between two and nine times. V was pared by 0 bases and J by 1 base, with 9 bases between. This CDR3 spans 15 amino acids. Germline V gene data show CDR1 as LNHNV and CDR2 as YYDKDF (reference sequence). Clones were sequenced by immunoSEQ multiplex PCR, and TCRdb holds only the in-frame ones, with some missing. Of approximately 70,000 clones listed, 92% are singletons. The sequence was collected from a female donor with multiple sclerosis, enrolled in a pregnancy study. The specimen was peripheral blood, collected after pregnancy. This rearrangement joins TRBV15 to TRBJ1-1; D not certain. For the CDR3, the DNA is TGTGCCACCAGCAGAGATATCGGGAGGAACACTGAAGCTTTCTTT. This codes for CATSRDIGRNTEAFF.